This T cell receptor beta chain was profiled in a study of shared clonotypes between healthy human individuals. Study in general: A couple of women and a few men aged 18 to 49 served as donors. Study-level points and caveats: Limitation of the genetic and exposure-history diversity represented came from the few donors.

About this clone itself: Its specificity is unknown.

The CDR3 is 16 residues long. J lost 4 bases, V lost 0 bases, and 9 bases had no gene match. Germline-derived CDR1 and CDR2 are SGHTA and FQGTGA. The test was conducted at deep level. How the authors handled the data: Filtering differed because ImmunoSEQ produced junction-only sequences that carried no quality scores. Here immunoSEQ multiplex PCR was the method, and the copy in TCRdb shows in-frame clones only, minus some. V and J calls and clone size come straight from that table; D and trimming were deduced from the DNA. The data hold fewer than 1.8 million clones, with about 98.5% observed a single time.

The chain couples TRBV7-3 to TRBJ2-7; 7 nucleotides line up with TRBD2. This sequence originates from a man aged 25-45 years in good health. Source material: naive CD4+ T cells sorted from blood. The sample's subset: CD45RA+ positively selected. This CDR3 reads CASSLTGGSGRYEQYF. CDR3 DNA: TGTGCCAGCAGCTTAACCGGCGGGAGTGGGCGATACGAGCAGTACTTC.